This T cell receptor (beta chain) was recorded in a study of PD-1 blockade in classical Hodgkin lymphoma. This clone was picked up a small number of times. Germline V gene sequence: CDR1 MNHNY, CDR2 SVGAGI (reference sequence). V gave up 4 bases and J gave up 6 bases; unmatched junction bases: 0. There are 12 residues in the CDR3. The time point here: cycle 4 day 1 (C4D1), after five to seven weeks of nivolumab. Brentuximab vedotin exposure varied among the patients, all of whom had relapsed after autologous stem cell transplantation. Profiling relied on immunoSEQ multiplex PCR, and the TCRdb table lists in-frame clones only, not all of them. The sample has 90,000 to 110,000 clones; approximately 89% are singletons.

This receptor was obtained from a human donor with classical Hodgkin lymphoma. V is TRBV6-6 and J is TRBJ1-5, with 7 bases identical to TRBD1. The sample here was peripheral blood mononuclear cells (PBMCs), taken before the fourth cycle of nivolumab. CDR3 sequence reads: CASSSGGQPQHF. The DNA of the CDR3 is TGTGCCAGCAGTTCAGGGGGTCAGCCCCAGCATTTT.